This T cell receptor beta chain was found in a study of blood T cell repertoires in COVID-19. With 4 bases clipped from V and 2 bases from J, the junction kept 6 bases outside the gene matches. The germline V gene has CDR1 MNHEY and CDR2 SMNVEV (reference sequence). CDR3 size: 16 residues. Per the study methods: The assay estimated nucleated cells by amplifying reference gene primers. Using immunoSEQ multiplex PCR, the repertoire was profiled, and TCRdb retains in-frame clones only, with some absent. The DNA gave D and trimming, while V, J and clone size come from that table. The sample shows approximately 100,000 clones, over 60% of them seen only once.

Sequencing input: peripheral blood. The V gene is TRBV27, the J gene TRBJ2-7; 12 bases agree with TRBD2. This sequence originates from a human donor in a cohort sampled during active or convalescent COVID-19. The CDR3 DNA reads TGTGCCAGCAGTTCTACAGCTAGCGGGAGGGCCTACGAGCAGTACTTC. Protein product: CASSSTASGRAYEQYF.